Presented here are 3 T cell receptor beta chains from one specimen sequenced in a study of cytomegalovirus exposure and HLA in healthy donors. 60 Vbeta and 13 Jbeta primers were used in PCR. The method was immunoSEQ multiplex PCR; TCRdb's version includes in-frame clones alone and lacks a portion of them. The data contain about 180,000 clones, roughly 78% of them singletons. The sequencing input was PBMCs. The receptors shown here come from a woman aged 40-49 years in good health and CMV-seronegative.

This chain uses TRBV9 with TRBJ2-5, with D possibly TRBD2 on 5 matching bases. Trimming removed 4 bases at V and 0 bases at J, with 10 bases between. CDR3 length: 14 amino acids. CDR1 and CDR2 (germline): SGDLS, YYNGEE. CDR3 sequence reads: CASSPSSYQETQYF. As DNA, the CDR3 is TGTGCCAGCAGCCCTAGCTCGTACCAAGAGACCCAGTACTTC.

The gene calls are TRBV11-3 and TRBJ2-2; 10 bases align to TRBD2. CDR3 length: 16 residues. V was clipped by 5 bases and J by 2 bases; unmatched bases: 5. Germline CDR1 and CDR2: SGHNT and YENEEA. CDR3 residues: CASSPTSGANTGELFF. The DNA for the CDR3 is TGTGCCAGCAGCCCCACTAGCGGGGCTAACACCGGGGAGCTGTTTTTT.

This rearrangement joins TRBV4-2 to TRBJ2-7; 10 bases fit TRBD2. Looked up from germline, CDR1 is LGHNA and CDR2 is YNFKEQ. The CDR3 consists of 14 residues. The J segment lost 4 bases and the V segment lost 4 bases, leaving 4 bases of the junction unmatched. The CDR3, as DNA: TGTGCCAGCAGCCCAGGACTAGCGGAGTACGAGCAGTACTTC. This encodes CASSPGLAEYEQYF.